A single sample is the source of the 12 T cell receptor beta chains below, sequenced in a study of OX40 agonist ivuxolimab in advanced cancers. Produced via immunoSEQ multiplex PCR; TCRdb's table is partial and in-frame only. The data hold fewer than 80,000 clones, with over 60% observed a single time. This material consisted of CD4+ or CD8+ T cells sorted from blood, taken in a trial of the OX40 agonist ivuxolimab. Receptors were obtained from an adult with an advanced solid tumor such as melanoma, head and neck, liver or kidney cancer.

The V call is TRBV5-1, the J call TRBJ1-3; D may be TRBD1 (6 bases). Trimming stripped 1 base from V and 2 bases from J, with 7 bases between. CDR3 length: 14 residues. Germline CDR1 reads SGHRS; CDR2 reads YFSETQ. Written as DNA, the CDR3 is TGCGCCAGCAGCTTGACAGGGACTGGAAACACCATATATTTT. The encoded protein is CASSLTGTGNTIYF.

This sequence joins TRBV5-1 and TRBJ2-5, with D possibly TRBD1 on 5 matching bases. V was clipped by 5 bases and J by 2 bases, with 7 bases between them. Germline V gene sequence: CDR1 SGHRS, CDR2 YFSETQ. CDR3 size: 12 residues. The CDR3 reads CASRRQQETQYF. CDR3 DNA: TGCGCCAGCAGACGACAGCAAGAGACCCAGTACTTC.

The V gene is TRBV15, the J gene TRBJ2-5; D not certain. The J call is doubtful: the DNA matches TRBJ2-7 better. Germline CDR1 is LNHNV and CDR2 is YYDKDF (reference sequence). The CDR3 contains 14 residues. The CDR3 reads CATSREWITYEQYF. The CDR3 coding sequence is TGTGCCACCAGCAGAGAGTGGATTACCTACGAGCAGTACTTC.

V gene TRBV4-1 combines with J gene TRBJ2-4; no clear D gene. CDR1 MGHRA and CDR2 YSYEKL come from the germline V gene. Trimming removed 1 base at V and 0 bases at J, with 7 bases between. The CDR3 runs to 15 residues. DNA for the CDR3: TGCGCCAGCAGCCAAGGACTGCAAGCCAAAAACATTCAGTACTTC. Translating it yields CASSQGLQAKNIQYF.

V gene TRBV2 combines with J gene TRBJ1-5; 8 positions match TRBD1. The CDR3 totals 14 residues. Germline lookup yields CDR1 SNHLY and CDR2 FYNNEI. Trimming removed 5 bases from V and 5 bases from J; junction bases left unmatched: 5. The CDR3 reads CASSFPTGDQPQHF. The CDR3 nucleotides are TGTGCCAGCAGTTTCCCGACAGGGGATCAGCCCCAGCATTTT.

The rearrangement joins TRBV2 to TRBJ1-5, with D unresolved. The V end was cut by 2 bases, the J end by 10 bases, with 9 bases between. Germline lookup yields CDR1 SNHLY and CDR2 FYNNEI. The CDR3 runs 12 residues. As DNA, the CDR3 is TGTGCCAGCAGTGAATCCGAGCGACCCCAGCATTTT. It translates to CASSESERPQHF.

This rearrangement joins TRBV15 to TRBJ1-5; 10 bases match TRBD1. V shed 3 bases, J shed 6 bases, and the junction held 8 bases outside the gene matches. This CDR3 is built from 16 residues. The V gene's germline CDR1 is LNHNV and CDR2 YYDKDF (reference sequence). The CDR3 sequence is CATSRTDRGFGQPQHF. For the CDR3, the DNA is TGTGCCACCAGCAGGACGGACAGGGGGTTTGGTCAGCCCCAGCATTTT.

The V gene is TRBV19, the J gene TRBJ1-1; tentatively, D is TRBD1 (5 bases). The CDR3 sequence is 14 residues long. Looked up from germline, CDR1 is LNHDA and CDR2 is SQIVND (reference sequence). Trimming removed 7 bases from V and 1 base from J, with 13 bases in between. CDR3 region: CASIRGEPNTEAFF. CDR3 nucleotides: TGTGCCAGTATAAGAGGGGAACCGAACACTGAAGCTTTCTTT.

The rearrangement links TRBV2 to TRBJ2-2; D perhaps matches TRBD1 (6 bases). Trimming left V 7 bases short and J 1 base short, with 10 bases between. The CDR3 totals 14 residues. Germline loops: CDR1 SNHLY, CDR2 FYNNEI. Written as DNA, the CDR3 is TGTGCCAGCATGGGGACACTGAACACCGGGGAGCTGTTTTTT. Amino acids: CASMGTLNTGELFF.

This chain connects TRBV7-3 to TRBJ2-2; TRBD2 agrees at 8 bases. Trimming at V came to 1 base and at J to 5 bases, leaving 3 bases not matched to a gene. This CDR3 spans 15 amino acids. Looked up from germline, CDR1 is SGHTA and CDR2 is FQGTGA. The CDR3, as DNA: TGTGCCAGCAGCTTAATTCCGGGAGGGACCGGGGAGCTGTTTTTT. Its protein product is CASSLIPGGTGELFF. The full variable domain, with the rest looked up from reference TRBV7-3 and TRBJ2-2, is GAGVSQTPSNKVTEKGKYVELRCDPISGHTALYWYRQSLGQGPEFLIYFQGTGAADDSGLPNDRFFAVRPEGSVSTLKIQRTERGDSAVYLCASSLIPGGTGELFFGEGSRLTVL.

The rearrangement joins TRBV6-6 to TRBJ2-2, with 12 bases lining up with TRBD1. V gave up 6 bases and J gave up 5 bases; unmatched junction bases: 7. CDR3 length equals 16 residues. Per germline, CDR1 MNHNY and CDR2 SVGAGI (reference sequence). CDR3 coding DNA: TGTGCCAGCAGCGAGGGACAGGGGGCGGGAACCGGGGAGCTGTTTTTT. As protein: CASSEGQGAGTGELFF.

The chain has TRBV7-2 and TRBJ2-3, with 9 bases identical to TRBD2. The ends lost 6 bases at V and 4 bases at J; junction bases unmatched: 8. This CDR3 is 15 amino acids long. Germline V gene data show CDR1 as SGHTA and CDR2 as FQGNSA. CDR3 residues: CASSSRGGKADTQYF. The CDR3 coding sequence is TGTGCCAGCAGTTCGCGGGGGGGCAAGGCAGATACGCAGTATTTT.